The entry that follows covers one TCR beta chain sequence. This CDR3 comprises 13 residues. Germline V CDR1 and CDR2: MNHNY, SVGAGI (reference sequence). Trimming at V came to 5 bases and at J to 6 bases, leaving 6 bases not matched to a gene. Evenly divided among several immunoSEQ plates was the genomic DNA of each subset. Produced via immunoSEQ multiplex PCR; TCRdb's table is partial and in-frame only. The sample lists around 330,000 clones; around 74% were seen once. These data originate in a study of shared clonotypes between healthy human individuals. Study context: Researchers drew samples from a couple of women and three men aged 18 to 49.

The sequenced sample consisted of memory CD4+ T cells sorted from blood. Subset reported: CD45RA-negative fraction. The chain links TRBV6-6 to TRBJ2-7, with 8 nucleotides matching TRBD1. The origin of this receptor is a man aged 30-40 years in good health. This chain's CDR3 is CASSTGRGREQYF. Written as DNA, the CDR3 is TGTGCCAGCAGTACCGGCAGGGGGCGCGAGCAGTACTTC.